One sample yielded the 22 T cell receptor beta chains listed below, sequenced in a study of cytomegalovirus exposure and HLA in healthy donors. Primers included in the PCR were 60 Vbeta and 13 Jbeta primers. The protocol was immunoSEQ multiplex PCR, while the TCRdb copy is restricted to in-frame clones and leaves out a portion. The sample holds a few hundred thousand clones, 65% to 80% seen once. The sequencing sample was made of PBMCs. These receptors came from a girl aged 2 to 9 in good health and CMV-seronegative.

This chain uses TRBV5-1 with TRBJ2-3; 9 nucleotides agree with TRBD2. The CDR3 runs 16 residues. The J segment lost 3 bases and the V segment lost 3 bases, leaving 8 bases of the junction unmatched. CDR1 is SGHRS and CDR2 is YFSETQ in the germline V gene. The CDR3 region is CASSSEGRGGTDTQYF. The CDR3 bases are TGCGCCAGCAGCTCCGAGGGGCGGGGGGGAACAGATACGCAGTATTTT.

This rearrangement joins TRBV4-1 to TRBJ2-5; 8 nucleotides agree with TRBD1. The assigned J gene may be wrong: the sequence end matches TRBJ2-7 better. The CDR3 spans 14 residues. The germline V gene has CDR1 MGHRA and CDR2 YSYEKL. The CDR3 nucleotides read TGCGCCAGCAGCCAAGAACAGGGGGCCTACGAGCAGTACTTC. This encodes CASSQEQGAYEQYF.

This chain joins TRBV28 and TRBJ1-5, with D possibly TRBD1 on 6 matching bases. The CDR3 contains 15 residues. Germline CDR1 is MDHEN and CDR2 is SYDVKM. V lost 0 bases and J 7 bases, leaving 13 bases between the germline ends. The CDR3: CASSLWGAGEQPQHF. The CDR3 DNA sequence: TGTGCCAGCAGTTTATGGGGGGCAGGGGAGCAGCCCCAGCATTTT.

V gene TRBV4-2 combines with J gene TRBJ2-5, with 16 bases lining up with TRBD2. Germline trimming cut 1 base from V and 7 bases from J; bases unmatched to any gene: 3. The CDR3 is 16 residues long. Germline V lookup: CDR1 LGHNA, CDR2 YNFKEQ. CDR3 region: CASSQVGTSGGGTQYF. CDR3 in DNA: TGTGCCAGCAGCCAAGTGGGGACTAGCGGGGGGGGGACCCAGTACTTC.

In this sample, this clone turned up once. The gene calls are TRBV11-2 and TRBJ2-7; D possibly corresponds to TRBD2 (6 bases). Germline values: CDR1 SGHAT, CDR2 FQNNGV. The CDR3 contains 14 residues. The V end was cut by 5 bases, the J end by 6 bases, with 17 bases between. The CDR3 DNA reads TGTGCCAGCAGCCGTCATAGCGGAACTGTCGAGCAGTACTTC. The encoded protein is CASSRHSGTVEQYF.

The V and J genes are TRBV29-1 and TRBJ2-5; TRBD1 agrees at 9 bases. Germline-derived CDR1 and CDR2 are SQVTM and ANQGSEA. V dropped 4 bases and J dropped 1; count of bases not matched to a gene: 7. The CDR3 is made up of 15 amino acids. This CDR3 is CSVVRTGAIQETQYF. The DNA of the CDR3 is TGCAGCGTTGTGAGGACAGGGGCCATCCAAGAGACCCAGTACTTC. Drawing the rest from reference TRBV29-1 and TRBJ2-5, the complete variable domain is SAVISQKPSRDICQRGTSLTIQCQVDSQVTMMFWYRQQPGQSLTLIATANQGSEATYESGFVIDKFPISRPNLTFSTLTVSNMSPEDSSIYLCSVVRTGAIQETQYFGPGTRLLVL.

This chain's CDR3 is CASNTRTGAGGGYTF. The CDR3 DNA follows: TGTGCCAGCAATACCAGGACAGGGGCAGGCGGGGGCTACACCTTC. The chain employs TRBV2 and TRBJ1-2, with TRBD1 matching 9 bases. CDR3 length: 15 residues. After removal of 7 bases from V and 8 bases from J, the junction contained 14 bases not matched to a gene. Germline CDR1 is SNHLY and CDR2 is FYNNEI.

This clone was recorded once. The gene calls are TRBV10-3 and TRBJ2-7; D perhaps matches TRBD1 (5 bases). The CDR3 is 14 amino acids. Germline V gene data show CDR1 as ENHRY and CDR2 as SYGVKD. V lost 2 bases, J lost 0 bases, and 8 bases lay in between. CDR3 region: CAISEQGSSYEQYF. The DNA of the CDR3 is TGTGCCATCAGTGAGCAGGGCTCCTCCTACGAGCAGTACTTC.

V is TRBV7-9 and J is TRBJ2-2; D unclear. Trimming stripped 6 bases from V and 12 bases from J, with 14 bases between. The CDR3 covers 12 residues. Germline loops: CDR1 SEHNR, CDR2 FQNEAQ (reference sequence). CDR3 bases: TGTGCCAGCAGTCCTTTCTCCAGTCAGCTGTTTTTT. It yields the protein CASSPFSSQLFF.

This chain links TRBV19 with TRBJ1-1; D is undetermined. The CDR3 is 12 amino acids. The germline V and J ends were trimmed by 5 bases and 1 base, with 5 bases remaining between them. From germline, CDR1 is LNHDA and CDR2 SQIVND (reference sequence). This chain's CDR3 is CASSAGNTEAFF. DNA of the CDR3: TGTGCCAGTAGTGCGGGGAACACTGAAGCTTTCTTT. The complete variable domain, with remaining parts taken from reference TRBV19 and TRBJ1-1, reads DGGITQSPKYLFRKEGQNVTLSCEQNLNHDAMYWYRQDPGQGLRLIYYSQIVNDFQKGDIAEGYSVSREKKESFPLTVTSAQKNPTAFYLCASSAGNTEAFFGQGTRLTVV.

The chain combines TRBV4-1 with TRBJ2-3, with TRBD2 as a possible D gene (6 bases). V was pared by 1 base and J by 4 bases, with 18 bases between. Germline CDR1 is MGHRA and CDR2 is YSYEKL. The CDR3 contains 17 residues. The CDR3 loop reads CASSQVGGVGYPDTQYF. For the CDR3, the DNA is TGCGCCAGCAGCCAAGTGGGGGGAGTGGGGTATCCAGATACGCAGTATTTT.

This chain joins TRBV5-6 and TRBJ1-1; 8 bases align to TRBD1. Germline CDR1 and CDR2: SGHDT and YYEEEE. The CDR3 runs to 16 residues. Unmatched junction bases numbered 17, after V lost 4 bases and J lost 9 bases. The CDR3 nucleotides read TGTGCCAGCAGCCGAATTGGGACAGGCAGTACCAAAAAAGCTTTCTTT. Residues: CASSRIGTGSTKKAFF.

This CDR3 is CASSLNSLYSNYGYTF. CDR3 in DNA: TGTGCCAGTAGTTTAAATTCCCTCTACAGTAACTATGGCTACACCTTC. The rearrangement uses TRBV19 and TRBJ1-2; D gene ambiguous. The V gene's germline CDR1 is LNHDA and CDR2 SQIVND (reference sequence). V shed 5 bases and J shed 1 base, with 17 bases lying between them. The CDR3 is made up of 16 amino acids.

The chain has TRBV10-3 and TRBJ2-1; 8 nucleotides line up with TRBD2. This CDR3 is built from 15 residues. CDR1 is ENHRY, CDR2 SYGVKD, per germline. The V gene end was trimmed by 8 bases and the J gene end by 4 bases; junction bases not matched to a gene: 10. CDR3 protein: CAIGNPGGIYNEQFF. For the CDR3, the DNA is TGTGCCATCGGCAATCCGGGGGGGATATACAATGAGCAGTTCTTC.

This clone was found a few times. The V and J genes are TRBV9 and TRBJ2-2, with TRBD1 matching 7 bases. Per germline, CDR1 SGDLS and CDR2 YYNGEE. The CDR3 consists of 14 residues. Losses at the gene ends were 3 bases for V and 4 bases for J; bases not matched to a gene: 3. The CDR3 DNA is TGTGCCAGCAGCGGGAGGACAGGCACCGGGGAGCTGTTTTTT. As protein: CASSGRTGTGELFF.

This rearrangement joins TRBV6-5 to TRBJ1-6; tentatively, D is TRBD1 (5 bases). The CDR3 totals 12 residues. Trimming stripped 8 bases from V and 11 bases from J, with 13 bases between. Per germline, CDR1 MNHEY and CDR2 SVGAGI. CDR3 residues: CASGPRGAPLHF. The CDR3 nucleotides are TGTGCCAGCGGCCCAAGGGGTGCACCCCTCCACTTT.

The V call is TRBV5-1, the J call TRBJ2-3, with 7 bases that match TRBD2. CDR1 and CDR2 from the germline V gene are SGHRS and YFSETQ. V lost 3 bases to trimming and J lost 6 bases; unmatched junction nucleotides: 16. The CDR3 covers 17 residues. The CDR3 sequence is CASSSGLGTLRGDTQYF. The DNA of the CDR3 is TGCGCCAGCAGCTCCGGACTAGGGACTCTACGGGGGGATACGCAGTATTTT. Complete variable domain (other parts from reference TRBV5-1 and TRBJ2-3): KAGVTQTPRYLIKTRGQQVTLSCSPISGHRSVSWYQQTPGQGLQFLFEYFSETQRNKGNFPGRFSGRQFSNSRSEMNVSTLELGDSALYLCASSSGLGTLRGDTQYFGPGTRLTVL.

The chain employs TRBV7-9 and TRBJ1-1, with 8 positions matching TRBD1. Germline values: CDR1 SEHNR, CDR2 FQNEAQ (reference sequence). With V trimmed by 5 bases and J by 7 bases, 9 bases remained unmatched. The CDR3 consists of 14 residues. The CDR3 sequence: CASSASGGVGEAFF. The CDR3 DNA is TGTGCCAGCAGCGCCTCAGGGGGCGTCGGTGAAGCTTTCTTT.

J is TRBJ2-7 and V is TRBV6-5; 11 nucleotides line up with TRBD1. Trimming removed 2 bases from V and 5 bases from J; junction bases left unmatched: 5. Germline lookup yields CDR1 MNHEY and CDR2 SVGAGI. CDR3 length: 15 amino acids. Here the CDR3 reads CASSYAGQGVNEQYF. The CDR3 region has the DNA TGTGCCAGCAGTTACGCGGGACAGGGGGTCAACGAGCAGTACTTC.

This clone was picked up a small number of times. This chain connects TRBV5-4 to TRBJ1-2; 10 bases line up with TRBD1. The V gene's germline CDR1 is SGHNT and CDR2 YYREEE (reference sequence). With 3 bases clipped from V and 8 bases from J, the junction kept 10 bases outside the gene matches. The CDR3 covers 15 residues. The CDR3 DNA follows: TGTGCCAGCAGCTGGTTCACCGGGACAGGGGTGGGCTACACCTTC. Protein sequence: CASSWFTGTGVGYTF. Full variable domain (remainder filled in from reference TRBV5-4 and TRBJ1-2): ETGVTQSPTHLIKTRGQQVTLRCSSQSGHNTVSWYQQALGQGPQFIFQYYREEENGRGNFPPRFSGLQFPNYSSELNVNALELDDSALYLCASSWFTGTGVGYTFGSGTRLTVV.

This sequence joins TRBV7-9 and TRBJ1-1; D perhaps matches TRBD1 (6 bases). This CDR3 region has 15 residues. Germline loops: CDR1 SEHNR, CDR2 FQNEAQ (reference sequence). The V and J ends lost 4 bases and 4 bases respectively, with 16 bases between them. CDR3 in amino acids: CASSSNRDVSTEAFF. The CDR3 DNA follows: TGTGCCAGCAGCTCAAACAGGGATGTAAGCACTGAAGCTTTCTTT.

The chain has TRBV10-3 and TRBJ1-6, with 9 bases matching TRBD1. Trimming at V came to 10 bases and at J to 0 bases, leaving 10 bases not matched to a gene. The CDR3 is 17 amino acids. Germline loops: CDR1 ENHRY, CDR2 SYGVKD. The DNA for the CDR3 is TGTGCCACCGCCCCGACAGGGGGAGGCTCCTATAATTCACCCCTCCACTTT. This gives the protein CATAPTGGGSYNSPLHF.